This T cell receptor beta chain was documented in a study of T-cell reconstitution after alpha-beta-depleted transplantation in children. The study's findings and limits: Several hundred rapidly expanded clones from non-depleted graft cells reportedly supplied alpha-beta T cells about two months post-transplant. Newly produced T cells mostly provided counts and TCRbeta diversity after one year, as hyperexpanded clones declined. Surviving thymic progenitors and recipient T cells were the source of high TCRbeta diversity at day 60 in some patients.

The V and J ends lost 6 bases and 3 bases respectively, with 15 bases between them. Germline CDR1 is MNHEY and CDR2 is SMNVEV (reference sequence). The CDR3 runs 15 residues. This clonotype has just a few counts. The antigen remains undetermined. A library of TCRbeta sequences, prepared with unique molecular identifiers, was generated. TCRdb independently ran MiXCR on the PCR reads; one entry per CDR3 protein. This sample carries under 300,000 distinct CDR3 sequences, around 10% of them seen once, and the ten largest clones take 23%. The sequencing used peripheral blood, collected 180 days after TCRalphabeta/CD19-depleted stem cell transplant. The source of this sequence is a male patient between 2 and 10 years old who had a stem cell transplant for chronic granulomatous disease, so the T cells may come from the graft donor. The V call is TRBV27, the J call TRBJ1-5; possibly TRBD1 for D (5 bases). The CDR3 sequence: CASRPRDASNQPQHF. In nucleotides, the CDR3 is TGTGCCAGCAGACCCCGGGACGCATCCAATCAGCCCCAGCATTTT.